This passage covers 7 T cell receptor beta chains from one sample sequenced in a study of OX40 agonist ivuxolimab in advanced cancers. TCRdb's copy holds only in-frame clones and misses some; the assay was immunoSEQ multiplex PCR. The repertoire holds tens of thousands of clones, with 79% as singletons. Specimen: CD4+ or CD8+ T cells sorted from blood, collected in a trial of the OX40 agonist ivuxolimab. These TCRs come from an adult with an advanced solid tumor such as melanoma, head and neck, liver or kidney cancer.

The V gene is TRBV19, the J gene TRBJ1-1, with 8 bases matching TRBD1. Germline CDR1 reads LNHDA; CDR2 reads SQIVND (reference sequence). Unmatched junction bases numbered 12, after V lost 10 bases and J lost 2 bases. The CDR3 has 15 amino acids. The DNA for the CDR3 is TGTGCCACCAGGGGACAGGAGGAAGGTAACACTGAAGCTTTCTTT. It yields the protein CATRGQEEGNTEAFF. The full variable domain, its missing parts supplied by reference TRBV19 and TRBJ1-1, is DGGITQSPKYLFRKEGQNVTLSCEQNLNHDAMYWYRQDPGQGLRLIYYSQIVNDFQKGDIAEGYSVSREKKESFPLTVTSAQKNPTAFYLCATRGQEEGNTEAFFGQGTRLTVV.

The V and J genes are TRBV7-9 and TRBJ2-1; D not certain. Germline CDR1 reads SEHNR; CDR2 reads FQNEAQ (reference sequence). Deletions cut 5 bases from V and 13 bases from J, with 12 bases between. The CDR3 is 11 residues long. The CDR3 DNA follows: TGTGCCAGCAGCATAAACGTATTCCAGTTCTTC. Amino acids: CASSINVFQFF.

The rearrangement joins TRBV11-3 to TRBJ2-1, with TRBD1 as a possible D gene (7 bases). Germline assignment: CDR1 SGHNT and CDR2 YENEEA. Trimming cost V 5 bases and J 8 bases, with 22 bases left between them. CDR3 length: 16 residues. CDR3 nucleotide sequence: TGTGCCAGCAGCCTTAGACGGGGACAGTCTAGCGATGAGCAGTTCTTC. Its translation: CASSLRRGQSSDEQFF.

The rearrangement joins TRBV4-3 to TRBJ2-1, with 11 positions matching TRBD2. The length of the CDR3 is 16 residues. V lost 5 bases and J lost 9; bases outside the gene matches: 12. The germline CDR1 and CDR2 sequences are LGHNA and YSLEER. The DNA for the CDR3 is TGCGCCAGCAGCGCTCGACCTAGCGGGGGGTCCGGTGAGCAGTTCTTC. Residues: CASSARPSGGSGEQFF.

The sample holds a few counts of this clone. J is TRBJ2-3 and V is TRBV4-1; no firm D call. The CDR3 is made up of 15 amino acids. Between the trimmed V and J ends, which lost 4 bases and 0 bases, there was a span of 11 bases. The germline V gene has CDR1 MGHRA and CDR2 YSYEKL. Here the CDR3 reads CASSRSGASTDTQYF. The CDR3 DNA follows: TGCGCCAGCAGCCGATCCGGCGCTAGCACAGATACGCAGTATTTT.

The chain recombines TRBV7-2 with TRBJ2-3; TRBD2 agrees at 7 bases. The CDR3 extends over 16 amino acids. Germline-derived CDR1 and CDR2 are SGHTA and FQGNSA. Trimming removed 7 bases from V and 2 bases from J; junction bases left unmatched: 12. The CDR3 region is CASTETAGLNTDTQYF. The CDR3 DNA reads as TGTGCCAGCACCGAGACCGCGGGACTAAACACAGATACGCAGTATTTT.

This chain joins TRBV6-1 and TRBJ2-7; 8 positions match TRBD1. Trimming removed 6 bases from V and 6 bases from J; junction bases left unmatched: 7. The CDR3 has 13 residues. Germline V gene data show CDR1 as MNHNS and CDR2 as SASEGT. The CDR3, as DNA: TGTGCCAGCAGGTGGACAGGGATTTCCGAGCAGTACTTC. Its translation: CASRWTGISEQYF.